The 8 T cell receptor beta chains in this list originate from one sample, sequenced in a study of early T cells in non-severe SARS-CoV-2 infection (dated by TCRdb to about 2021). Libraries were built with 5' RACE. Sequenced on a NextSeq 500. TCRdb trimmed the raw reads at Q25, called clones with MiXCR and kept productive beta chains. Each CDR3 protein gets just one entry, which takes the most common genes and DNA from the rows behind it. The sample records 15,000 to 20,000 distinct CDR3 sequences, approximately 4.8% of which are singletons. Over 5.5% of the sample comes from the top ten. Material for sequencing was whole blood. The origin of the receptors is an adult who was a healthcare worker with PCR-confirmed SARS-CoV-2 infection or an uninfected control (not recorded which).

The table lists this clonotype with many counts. The CDR3 sequence is CSARSSLAGLQETQYF. CDR3 nucleotide sequence: TGCAGTGCTAGATCGTCGCTAGCGGGACTTCAAGAGACCCAGTACTTC. J is TRBJ2-5 and V is TRBV20-1; TRBD2 aligns across 9 bases. CDR3 length: 16 residues. Trimming removed 2 bases from V and 2 bases from J; junction bases left unmatched: 9. CDR1 and CDR2 (germline): DFQATT, SNEGSKA (reference sequence).

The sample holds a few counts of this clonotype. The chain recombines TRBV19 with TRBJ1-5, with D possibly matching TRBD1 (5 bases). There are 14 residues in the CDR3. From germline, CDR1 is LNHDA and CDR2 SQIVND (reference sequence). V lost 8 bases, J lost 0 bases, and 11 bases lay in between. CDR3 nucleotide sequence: TGTGCCAGTTGCCGGGGGAATAGCAATCAGCCCCAGCATTTT. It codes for CASCRGNSNQPQHF.

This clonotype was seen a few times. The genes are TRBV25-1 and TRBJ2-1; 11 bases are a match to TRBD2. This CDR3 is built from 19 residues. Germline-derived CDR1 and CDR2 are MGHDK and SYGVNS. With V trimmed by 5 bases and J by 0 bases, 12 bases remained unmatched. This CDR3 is CASSQSLTSGTDSYNEQFF. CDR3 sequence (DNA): TGTGCCAGCAGTCAGAGCTTGACTAGCGGGACCGACTCCTACAATGAGCAGTTCTTC. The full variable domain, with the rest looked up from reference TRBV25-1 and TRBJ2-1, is EADIYQTPRYLVIGTGKKITLECSQTMGHDKMYWYQQDPGMELHLIHYSYGVNSTEKGDLSSESTVSRIRTEHFPLTLESARPSHTSQYLCASSQSLTSGTDSYNEQFFGPGTRLTVL.

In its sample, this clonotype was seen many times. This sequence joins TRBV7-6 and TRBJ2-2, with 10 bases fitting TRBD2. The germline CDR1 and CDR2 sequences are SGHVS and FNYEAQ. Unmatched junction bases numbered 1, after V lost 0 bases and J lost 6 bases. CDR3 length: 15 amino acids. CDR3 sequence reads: CASSLAGTSAGELFF. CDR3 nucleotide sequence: TGTGCCAGCAGCTTAGCTGGGACTAGCGCCGGGGAGCTGTTTTTT.

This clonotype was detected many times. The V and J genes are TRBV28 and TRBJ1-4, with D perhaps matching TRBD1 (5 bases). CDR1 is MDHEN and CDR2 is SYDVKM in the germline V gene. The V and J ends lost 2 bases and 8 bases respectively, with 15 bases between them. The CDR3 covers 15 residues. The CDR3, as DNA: TGTGCCAGCAGTTTAATCCAGGGAATGGGAGAAAAACTGTTTTTT. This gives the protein CASSLIQGMGEKLFF.

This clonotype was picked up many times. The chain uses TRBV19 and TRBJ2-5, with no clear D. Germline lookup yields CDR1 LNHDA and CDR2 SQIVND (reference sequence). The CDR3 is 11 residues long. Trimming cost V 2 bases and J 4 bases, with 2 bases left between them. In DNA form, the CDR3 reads TGTGCCAGTAGTATATCAGAGACCCAGTACTTC. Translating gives CASSISETQYF.

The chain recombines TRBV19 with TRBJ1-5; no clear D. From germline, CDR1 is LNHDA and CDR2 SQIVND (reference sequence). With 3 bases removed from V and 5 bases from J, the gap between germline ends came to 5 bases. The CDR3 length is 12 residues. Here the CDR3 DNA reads TGTGCCAGTAGTATCGGGGATCAGCCCCAGCATTTT. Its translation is CASSIGDQPQHF. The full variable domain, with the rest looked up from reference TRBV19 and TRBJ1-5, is DGGITQSPKYLFRKEGQNVTLSCEQNLNHDAMYWYRQDPGQGLRLIYYSQIVNDFQKGDIAEGYSVSREKKESFPLTVTSAQKNPTAFYLCASSIGDQPQHFGDGTRLSIL.

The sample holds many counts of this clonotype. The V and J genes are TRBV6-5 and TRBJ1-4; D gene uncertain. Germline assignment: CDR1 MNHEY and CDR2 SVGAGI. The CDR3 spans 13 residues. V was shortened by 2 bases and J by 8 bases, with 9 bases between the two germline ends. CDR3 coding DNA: TGTGCCAGCAGTTACCTTAGATTCGAAAAACTGTTTTTT. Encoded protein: CASSYLRFEKLFF.